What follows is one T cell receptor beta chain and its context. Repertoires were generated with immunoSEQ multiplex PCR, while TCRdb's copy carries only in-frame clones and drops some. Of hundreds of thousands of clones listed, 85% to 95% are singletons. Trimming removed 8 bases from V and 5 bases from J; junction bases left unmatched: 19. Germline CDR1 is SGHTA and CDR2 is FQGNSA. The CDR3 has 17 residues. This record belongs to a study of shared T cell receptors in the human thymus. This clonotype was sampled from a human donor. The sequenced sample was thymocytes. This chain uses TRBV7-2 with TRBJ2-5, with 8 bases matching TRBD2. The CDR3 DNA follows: TGTGCCAGCCTTCCCTATCAACTAGCGGAGAAGGGGGAGACCCAGTACTTC. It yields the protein CASLPYQLAEKGETQYF.